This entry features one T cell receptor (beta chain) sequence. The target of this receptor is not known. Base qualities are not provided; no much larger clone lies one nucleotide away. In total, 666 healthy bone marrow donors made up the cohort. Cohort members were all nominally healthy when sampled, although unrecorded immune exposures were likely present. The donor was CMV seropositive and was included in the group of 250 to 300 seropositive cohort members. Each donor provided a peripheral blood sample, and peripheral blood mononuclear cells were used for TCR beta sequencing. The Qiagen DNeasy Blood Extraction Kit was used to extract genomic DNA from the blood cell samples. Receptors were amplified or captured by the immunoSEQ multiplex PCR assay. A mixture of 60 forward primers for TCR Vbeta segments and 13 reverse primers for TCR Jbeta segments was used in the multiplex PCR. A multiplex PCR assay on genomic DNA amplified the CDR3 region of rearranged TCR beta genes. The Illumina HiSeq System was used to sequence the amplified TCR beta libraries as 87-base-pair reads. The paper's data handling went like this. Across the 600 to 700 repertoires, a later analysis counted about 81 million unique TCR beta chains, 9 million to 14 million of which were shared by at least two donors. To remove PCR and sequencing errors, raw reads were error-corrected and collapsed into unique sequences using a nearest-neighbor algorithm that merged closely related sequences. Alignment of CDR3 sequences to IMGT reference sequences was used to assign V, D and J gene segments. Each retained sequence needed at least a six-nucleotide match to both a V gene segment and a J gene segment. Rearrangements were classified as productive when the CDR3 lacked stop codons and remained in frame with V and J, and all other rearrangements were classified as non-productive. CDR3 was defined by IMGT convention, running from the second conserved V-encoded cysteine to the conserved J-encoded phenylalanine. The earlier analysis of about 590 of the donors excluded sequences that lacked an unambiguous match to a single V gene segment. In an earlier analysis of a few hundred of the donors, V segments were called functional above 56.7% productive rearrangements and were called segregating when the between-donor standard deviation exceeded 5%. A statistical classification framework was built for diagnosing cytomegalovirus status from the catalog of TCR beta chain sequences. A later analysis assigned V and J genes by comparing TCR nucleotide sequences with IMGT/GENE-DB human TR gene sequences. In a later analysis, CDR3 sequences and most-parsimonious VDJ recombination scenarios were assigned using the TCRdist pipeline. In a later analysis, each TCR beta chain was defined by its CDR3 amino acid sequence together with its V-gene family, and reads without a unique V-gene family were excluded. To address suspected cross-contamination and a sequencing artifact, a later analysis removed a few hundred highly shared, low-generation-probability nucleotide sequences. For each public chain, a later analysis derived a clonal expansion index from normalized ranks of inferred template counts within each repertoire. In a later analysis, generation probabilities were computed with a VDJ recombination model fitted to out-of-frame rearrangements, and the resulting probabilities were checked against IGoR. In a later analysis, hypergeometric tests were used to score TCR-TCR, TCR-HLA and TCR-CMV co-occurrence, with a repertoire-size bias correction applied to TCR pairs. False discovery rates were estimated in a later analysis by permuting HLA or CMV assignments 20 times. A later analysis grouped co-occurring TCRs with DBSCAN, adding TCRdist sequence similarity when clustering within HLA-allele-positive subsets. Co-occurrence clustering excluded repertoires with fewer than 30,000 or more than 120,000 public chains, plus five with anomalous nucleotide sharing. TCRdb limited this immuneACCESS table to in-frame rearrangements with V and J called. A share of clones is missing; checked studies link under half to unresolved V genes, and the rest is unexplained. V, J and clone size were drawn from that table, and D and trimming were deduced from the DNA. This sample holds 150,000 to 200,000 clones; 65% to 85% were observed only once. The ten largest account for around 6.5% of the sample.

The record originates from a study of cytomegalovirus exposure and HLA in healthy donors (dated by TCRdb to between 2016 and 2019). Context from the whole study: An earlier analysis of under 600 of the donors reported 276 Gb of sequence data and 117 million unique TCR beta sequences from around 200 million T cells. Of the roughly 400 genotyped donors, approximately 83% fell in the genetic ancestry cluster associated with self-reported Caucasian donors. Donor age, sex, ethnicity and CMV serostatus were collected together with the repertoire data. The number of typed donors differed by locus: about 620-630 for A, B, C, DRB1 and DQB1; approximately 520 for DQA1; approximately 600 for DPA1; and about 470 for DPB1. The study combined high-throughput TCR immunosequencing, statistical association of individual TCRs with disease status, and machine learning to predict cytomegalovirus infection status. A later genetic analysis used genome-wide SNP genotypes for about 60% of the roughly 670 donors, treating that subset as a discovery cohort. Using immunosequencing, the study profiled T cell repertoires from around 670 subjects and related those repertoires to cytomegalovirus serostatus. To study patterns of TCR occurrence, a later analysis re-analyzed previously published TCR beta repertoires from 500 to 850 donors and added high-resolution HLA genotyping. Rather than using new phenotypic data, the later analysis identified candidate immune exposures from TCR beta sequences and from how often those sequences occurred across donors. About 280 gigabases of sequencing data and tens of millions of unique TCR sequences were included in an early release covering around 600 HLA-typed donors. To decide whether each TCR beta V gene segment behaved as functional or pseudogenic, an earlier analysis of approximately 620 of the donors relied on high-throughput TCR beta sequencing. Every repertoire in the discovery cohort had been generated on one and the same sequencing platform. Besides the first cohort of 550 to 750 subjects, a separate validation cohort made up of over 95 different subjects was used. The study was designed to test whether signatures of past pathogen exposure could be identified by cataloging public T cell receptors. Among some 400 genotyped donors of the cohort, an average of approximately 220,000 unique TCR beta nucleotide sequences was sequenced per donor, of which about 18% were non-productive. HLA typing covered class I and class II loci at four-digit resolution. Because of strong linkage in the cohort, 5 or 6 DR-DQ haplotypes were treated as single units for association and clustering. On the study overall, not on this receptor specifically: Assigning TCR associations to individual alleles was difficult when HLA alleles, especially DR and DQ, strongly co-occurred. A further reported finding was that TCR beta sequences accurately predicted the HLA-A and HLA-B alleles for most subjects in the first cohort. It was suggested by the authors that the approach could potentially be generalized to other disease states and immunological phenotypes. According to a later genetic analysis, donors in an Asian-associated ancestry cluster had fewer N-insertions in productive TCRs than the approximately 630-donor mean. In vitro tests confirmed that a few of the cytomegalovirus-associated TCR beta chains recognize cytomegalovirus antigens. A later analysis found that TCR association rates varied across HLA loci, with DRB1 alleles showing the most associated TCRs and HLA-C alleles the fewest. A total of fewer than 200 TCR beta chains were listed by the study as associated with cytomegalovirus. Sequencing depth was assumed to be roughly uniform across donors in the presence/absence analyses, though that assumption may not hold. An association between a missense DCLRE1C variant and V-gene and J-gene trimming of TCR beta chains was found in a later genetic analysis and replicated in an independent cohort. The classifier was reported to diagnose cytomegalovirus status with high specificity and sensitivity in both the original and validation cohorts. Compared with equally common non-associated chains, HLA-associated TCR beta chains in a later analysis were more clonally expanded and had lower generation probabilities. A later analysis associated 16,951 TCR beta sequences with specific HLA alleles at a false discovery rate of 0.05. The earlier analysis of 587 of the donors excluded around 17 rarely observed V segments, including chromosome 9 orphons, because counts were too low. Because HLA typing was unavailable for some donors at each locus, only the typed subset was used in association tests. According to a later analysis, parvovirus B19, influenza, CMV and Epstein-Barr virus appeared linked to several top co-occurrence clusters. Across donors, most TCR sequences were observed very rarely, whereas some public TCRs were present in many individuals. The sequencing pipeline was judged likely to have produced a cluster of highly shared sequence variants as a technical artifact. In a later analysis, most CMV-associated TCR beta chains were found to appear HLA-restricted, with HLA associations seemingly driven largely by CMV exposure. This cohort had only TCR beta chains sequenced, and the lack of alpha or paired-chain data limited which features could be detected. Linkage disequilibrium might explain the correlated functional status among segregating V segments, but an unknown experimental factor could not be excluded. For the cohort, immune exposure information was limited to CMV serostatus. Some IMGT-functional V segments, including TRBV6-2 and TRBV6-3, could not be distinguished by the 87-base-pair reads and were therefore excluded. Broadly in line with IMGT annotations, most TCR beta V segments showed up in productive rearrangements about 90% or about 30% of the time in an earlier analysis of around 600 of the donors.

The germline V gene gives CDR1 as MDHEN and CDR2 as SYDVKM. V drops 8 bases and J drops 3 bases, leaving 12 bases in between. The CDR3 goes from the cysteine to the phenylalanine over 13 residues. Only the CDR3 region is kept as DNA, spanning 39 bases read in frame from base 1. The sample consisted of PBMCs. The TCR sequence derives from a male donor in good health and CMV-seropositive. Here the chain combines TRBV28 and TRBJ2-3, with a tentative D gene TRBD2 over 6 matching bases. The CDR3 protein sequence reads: CASGAGWTDTQYF. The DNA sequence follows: TGTGCCAGCGGCGCGGGATGGACAGATACGCAGTATTTT.